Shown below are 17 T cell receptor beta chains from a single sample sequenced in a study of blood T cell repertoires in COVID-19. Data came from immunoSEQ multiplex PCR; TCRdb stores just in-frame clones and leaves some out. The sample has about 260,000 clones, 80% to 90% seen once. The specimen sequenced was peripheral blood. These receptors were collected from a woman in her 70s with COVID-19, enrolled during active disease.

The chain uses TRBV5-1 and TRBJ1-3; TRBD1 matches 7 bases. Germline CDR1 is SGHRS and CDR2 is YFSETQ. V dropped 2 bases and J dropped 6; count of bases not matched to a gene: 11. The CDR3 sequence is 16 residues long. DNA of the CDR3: TGCGCCAGCAGCTTCTCTATAGGGCAGGGGGAAAACACCATATATTTT. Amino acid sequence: CASSFSIGQGENTIYF.

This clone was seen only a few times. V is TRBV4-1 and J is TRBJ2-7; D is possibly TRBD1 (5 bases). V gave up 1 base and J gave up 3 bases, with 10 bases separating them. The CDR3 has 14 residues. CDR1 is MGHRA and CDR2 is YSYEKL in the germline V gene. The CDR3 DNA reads TGCGCCAGCAGCCAAGGTAGACAGAACTACGAGCAGTACTTC. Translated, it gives CASSQGRQNYEQYF.

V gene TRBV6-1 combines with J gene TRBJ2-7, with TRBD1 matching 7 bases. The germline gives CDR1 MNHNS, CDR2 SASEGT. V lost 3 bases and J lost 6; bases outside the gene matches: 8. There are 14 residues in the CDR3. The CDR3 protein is CASSEGQIFGEQYF. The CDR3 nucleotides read TGTGCCAGCAGTGAGGGACAGATCTTTGGCGAGCAGTACTTC.

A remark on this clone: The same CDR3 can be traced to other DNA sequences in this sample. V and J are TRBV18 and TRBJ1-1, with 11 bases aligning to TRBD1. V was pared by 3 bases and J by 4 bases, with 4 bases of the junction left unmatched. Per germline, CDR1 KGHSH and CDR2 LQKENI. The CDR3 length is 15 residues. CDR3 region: CASSPGQGVVTEAFF. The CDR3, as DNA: TGTGCCAGCTCACCGGGACAGGGGGTTGTCACTGAAGCTTTCTTT.

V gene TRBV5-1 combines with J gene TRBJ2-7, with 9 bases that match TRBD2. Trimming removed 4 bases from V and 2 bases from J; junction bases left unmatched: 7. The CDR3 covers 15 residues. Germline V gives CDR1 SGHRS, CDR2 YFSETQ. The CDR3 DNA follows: TGCGCCAGCAGCCGATCGCGGGGGGGTACCTACGAGCAGTACTTC. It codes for CASSRSRGGTYEQYF.

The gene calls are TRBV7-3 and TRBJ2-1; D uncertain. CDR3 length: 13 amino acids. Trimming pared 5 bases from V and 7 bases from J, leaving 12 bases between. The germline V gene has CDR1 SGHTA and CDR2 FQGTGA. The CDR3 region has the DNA TGTGCCAGCAGCCCCCCTCCGGAGAATGAGCAGTTCTTC. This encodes CASSPPPENEQFF.

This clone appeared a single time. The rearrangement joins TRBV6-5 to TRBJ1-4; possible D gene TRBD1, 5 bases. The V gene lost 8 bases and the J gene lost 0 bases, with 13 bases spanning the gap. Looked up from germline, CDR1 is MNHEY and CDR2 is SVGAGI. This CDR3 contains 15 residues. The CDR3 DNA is TGTGCCAGCGGCAGGGATTTTGCAACTAATGAAAAACTGTTTTTT. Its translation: CASGRDFATNEKLFF.

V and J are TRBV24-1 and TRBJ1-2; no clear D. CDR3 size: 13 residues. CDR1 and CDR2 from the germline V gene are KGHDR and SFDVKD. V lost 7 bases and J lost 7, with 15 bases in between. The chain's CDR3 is CATSLGRVGGYTF. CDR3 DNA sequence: TGTGCCACCAGCCTTGGGAGGGTCGGTGGCTACACCTTC.

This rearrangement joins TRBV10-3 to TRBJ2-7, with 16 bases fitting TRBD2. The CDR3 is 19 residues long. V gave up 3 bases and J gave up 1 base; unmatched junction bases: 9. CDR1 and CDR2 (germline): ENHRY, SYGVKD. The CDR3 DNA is TGTGCCATCAGTGATGGACCCGGGACTAGCGGGAGGGTTTCCTACGAGCAGTACTTC. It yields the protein CAISDGPGTSGRVSYEQYF.

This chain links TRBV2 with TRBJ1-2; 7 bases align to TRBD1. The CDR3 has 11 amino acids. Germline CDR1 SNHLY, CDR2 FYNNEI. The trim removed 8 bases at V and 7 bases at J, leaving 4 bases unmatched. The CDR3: CASRTGAGYTF. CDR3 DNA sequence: TGTGCCAGCCGAACAGGGGCTGGCTACACCTTC.

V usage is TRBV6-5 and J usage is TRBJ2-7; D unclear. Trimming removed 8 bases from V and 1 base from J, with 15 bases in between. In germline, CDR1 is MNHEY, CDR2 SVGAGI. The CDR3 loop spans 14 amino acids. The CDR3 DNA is TGTGCCAGCTCTTCTTTTGGGCGATCCTACGAGCAGTACTTC. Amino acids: CASSSFGRSYEQYF.

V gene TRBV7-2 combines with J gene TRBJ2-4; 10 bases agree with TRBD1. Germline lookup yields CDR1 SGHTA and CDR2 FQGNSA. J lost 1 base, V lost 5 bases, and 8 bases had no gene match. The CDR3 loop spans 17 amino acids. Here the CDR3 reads CASSTQTGGLAKNIQYF. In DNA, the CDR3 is TGTGCCAGCAGCACCCAGACAGGGGGCCTTGCCAAAAACATTCAGTACTTC.

This CDR3 is CASRERRLADTDTQYF. The CDR3 DNA is TGTGCCAGCAGAGAAAGGAGACTAGCGGACACAGATACGCAGTATTTT. The V gene is TRBV2, the J gene TRBJ2-3; 9 bases line up with TRBD2. Germline V lookup: CDR1 SNHLY, CDR2 FYNNEI. CDR3 length: 16 amino acids. With V trimmed by 6 bases and J by 2 bases, 9 bases remained unmatched.

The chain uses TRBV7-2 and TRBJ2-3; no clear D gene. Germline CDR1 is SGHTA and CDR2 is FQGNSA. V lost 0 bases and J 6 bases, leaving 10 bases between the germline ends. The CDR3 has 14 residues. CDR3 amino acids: CASSLAPRVDTQYF. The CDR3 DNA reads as TGTGCCAGCAGCTTAGCGCCCCGAGTTGATACGCAGTATTTT.

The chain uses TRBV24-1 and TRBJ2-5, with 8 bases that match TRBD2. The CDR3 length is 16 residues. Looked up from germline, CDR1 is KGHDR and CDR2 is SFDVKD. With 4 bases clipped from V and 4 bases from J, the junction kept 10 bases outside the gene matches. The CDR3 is CATSDLAGSPGETQYF. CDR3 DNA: TGTGCCACCAGTGACTTAGCGGGATCTCCTGGAGAGACCCAGTACTTC.

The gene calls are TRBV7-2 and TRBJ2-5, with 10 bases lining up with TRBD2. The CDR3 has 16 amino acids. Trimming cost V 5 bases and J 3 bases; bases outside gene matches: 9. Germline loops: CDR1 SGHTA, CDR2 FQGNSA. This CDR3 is CASSPHGLAGEETQYF. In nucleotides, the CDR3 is TGTGCCAGCAGCCCACATGGGCTAGCGGGAGAAGAGACCCAGTACTTC.

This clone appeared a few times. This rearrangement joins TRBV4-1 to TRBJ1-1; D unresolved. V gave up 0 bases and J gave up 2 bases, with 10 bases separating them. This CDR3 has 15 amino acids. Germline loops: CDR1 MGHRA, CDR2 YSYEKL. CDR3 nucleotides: TGCGCCAGCAGCCAAGAAAGCCCAGGTAACACTGAAGCTTTCTTT. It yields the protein CASSQESPGNTEAFF.